This T cell receptor (beta chain) was documented in a study of blood T cell repertoires in COVID-19. In the source study's methods: Counts of nucleated cells, estimated from reference gene primer amplification, were obtained. Clones were read by immunoSEQ multiplex PCR, and TCRdb kept only the in-frame ones, dropping some. V, J and clone size reflect that table, while D and trimming were determined from the DNA. The sample contains about 250,000 clones, 70% to 90% of which appear only once. This clone was counted once. The sample consisted of peripheral blood. This TCR was sampled from a woman in her twenties or thirties with active or convalescent COVID-19.

As DNA, the CDR3 is TGCGCCAGCAGCCAAGGACTCGCGGGCGCAGATACGCAGTATTTT. The encoded protein is CASSQGLAGADTQYF. This chain uses TRBV4-3 with TRBJ2-3; a possible D gene is TRBD2 (5 bases). Per germline, CDR1 LGHNA and CDR2 YSLEER. With 1 base removed from V and 4 bases from J, the gap between germline ends came to 12 bases. CDR3 size: 15 residues.